Below are 10 T cell receptor beta chains sequenced from a single sample in a study of T cell responses to AZD1222 COVID-19 vaccine. The method was immunoSEQ multiplex PCR; TCRdb's version includes in-frame clones alone and lacks a portion of them. Of some 100,000 clones listed, roughly nine tenths were seen once; the top ten hold roughly a sixth. The sample in question was peripheral blood, obtained on day 0 of AZD1222 vaccination. The source is an adult in good health.

The chain combines TRBV5-1 with TRBJ1-6; 8 nucleotides agree with TRBD1. Germline CDR1 reads SGHRS; CDR2 reads YFSETQ. This CDR3 has 14 amino acids. V gave up 3 bases and J gave up 7 bases; unmatched junction bases: 3. The DNA for the CDR3 is TGCGCCAGCAGCTCTGGACAGGGAAATTCACCCCTCCACTTT. It encodes CASSSGQGNSPLHF.

The V and J genes are TRBV3-1 (or the pseudogene TRBV3-2) and TRBJ1-5, with D perhaps matching TRBD1 (5 bases). Germline CDR1 is LGHDT and CDR2 is YNNKEL (reference sequence). CDR3 length equals 16 residues. Deletions cut 2 bases from V and 7 bases from J, with 18 bases between. The DNA for the CDR3 is TGTGCCAGCAGCCAATATGCGTCGGGGGTTCACCAGCCCCAGCATTTT. Amino acids: CASSQYASGVHQPQHF.

The rearrangement links TRBV5-1 to TRBJ2-7; TRBD1 matches at 7 bases. V lost 3 bases to trimming and J lost 3 bases; unmatched junction nucleotides: 6. CDR3 length: 14 amino acids. CDR1 is SGHRS, CDR2 YFSETQ, per germline. The CDR3 coding sequence is TGCGCCAGCAGCTACCGGGACAGACTCTACGAGCAGTACTTC. Translation: CASSYRDRLYEQYF.

The V and J genes are TRBV15 and TRBJ2-7; D is tentatively TRBD1 or TRBD2 (5 bases each). Germline lookup yields CDR1 LNHNV and CDR2 YYDKDF (reference sequence). The CDR3 runs 12 residues. V lost 0 bases and J 6 bases, leaving 6 bases between the germline ends. CDR3 nucleotide sequence: TGTGCCACCAGCAGAGAGGGGACCGAGCAGTACTTC. Translated: CATSREGTEQYF.

This clone was observed a few times. The rearrangement links TRBV19 to TRBJ2-1; 10 bases are shared with TRBD1. The CDR3 is 15 residues long. From germline, CDR1 is LNHDA and CDR2 SQIVND (reference sequence). V dropped 1 base and J dropped 6; count of bases not matched to a gene: 3. CDR3 loop: CASSIARTGGNEQFF. CDR3 DNA: TGTGCCAGTAGTATAGCCCGGACAGGGGGCAATGAGCAGTTCTTC. The complete variable domain, with remaining parts taken from reference TRBV19 and TRBJ2-1, reads DGGITQSPKYLFRKEGQNVTLSCEQNLNHDAMYWYRQDPGQGLRLIYYSQIVNDFQKGDIAEGYSVSREKKESFPLTVTSAQKNPTAFYLCASSIARTGGNEQFFGPGTRLTVL.

This rearrangement joins TRBV27 to TRBJ1-2; weak D call: TRBD1 (5 bases). The CDR3 is 15 residues long. Germline assignment: CDR1 MNHEY and CDR2 SMNVEV (reference sequence). Trimming shortened V by 2 bases and J by 3 bases, and 13 bases separated the two germline ends. This CDR3 is CASSLGAVGDYGYTF. CDR3 nucleotide sequence: TGTGCCAGCAGTTTAGGGGCAGTGGGGGACTATGGCTACACCTTC.

V and J are TRBV7-2 and TRBJ2-1; 7 bases are a match to TRBD1. The trim removed 5 bases at V and 1 base at J, leaving 17 bases unmatched. Germline CDR1 is SGHTA and CDR2 is FQGNSA. The CDR3 is made up of 19 amino acids. CDR3 sequence reads: CASSGADLTGLTSYNEQFF. The CDR3 bases are TGTGCCAGCAGCGGCGCCGATTTGACAGGGCTCACATCCTACAATGAGCAGTTCTTC.

The CDR3 nucleotides read TGCGCCAGCGCTATCAACGGGGAGAATAATGAAAAACTGTTTTTT. Amino acids: CASAINGENNEKLFF. The chain is built from TRBV5-1 and TRBJ1-4; no firm D call. The CDR3 covers 15 residues. Germline loops: CDR1 SGHRS, CDR2 YFSETQ. The V end was cut by 7 bases, the J end by 4 bases, with 17 bases between.

This chain connects TRBV5-1 to TRBJ1-1; 9 bases are shared with TRBD1. The germline V gene encodes CDR1 SGHRS and CDR2 YFSETQ. J was trimmed by 7 bases and V by 2 bases; bases with no gene match: 6. There are 14 residues in the CDR3. The chain's CDR3 is CASSFTGGSIEAFF. CDR3 nucleotides: TGCGCCAGCAGCTTTACAGGGGGCTCTATTGAAGCTTTCTTT.

This chain uses TRBV24-1 with TRBJ1-2; no definite D call. CDR3 length: 14 residues. Germline assignment: CDR1 KGHDR and CDR2 SFDVKD. Trimming shortened V by 6 bases and J by 1 base, and 11 bases separated the two germline ends. Written as DNA, the CDR3 is TGTGCCACCAGTACGTCCCAGCTTAACTATGGCTACACCTTC. It codes for CATSTSQLNYGYTF.